This T cell receptor beta chain was retrieved from a study of Ad26.COV2.S vaccination and SARS-CoV-2 variants. Overall study: Donor allocation was to the COV1001 Ad26.COV2.S trial arm. Into the muscle, Ad26.COV2.S was dosed once or twice, 56 days apart.

The treatment denotes: some 20 received Ad26.COV2.S at low or high dose, single or two shots; 5 received placebo; per-sample allocation not given. The study sampled participants on day 63 after the first vaccine or placebo injection. This clone was found once. The antigen is not known. Generated by immunoSEQ multiplex PCR, the TCRdb table keeps only in-frame clones and is missing some. The sample carries hundreds of thousands of clones, around 87% recorded once. Germline assignment: CDR1 MNHEY and CDR2 SMNVEV (reference sequence). The CDR3 runs 18 residues. V lost 5 bases and J lost 10, with 30 bases in between. Study findings and constraints: After vaccination, reports described spike-specific CD8+ and CD4+ T cell responses as showing substantial breadth. It was found that vaccine and placebo recipients had similar non-spike TCR breadth.

Source: peripheral blood, taken in a trial of Ad26.COV2.S vaccine versus placebo. The clonotype originates from a person between 18 and 65 years old who received the Ad26.COV2.S COVID-19 vaccine or a placebo. The genes are TRBV27 and TRBJ1-3; D is undetermined. Written as DNA, the CDR3 is TGTGCCAGCAGTAAGCTCTCCCCGGACGTTCCTTCCCCGAGGACCATATATTTT. Translating gives CASSKLSPDVPSPRTIYF.